This TCR beta chain was sequenced in a study of response to subunit inactivated influenza vaccine. Looked up from germline, CDR1 is LGHDT and CDR2 is YNNKEL (reference sequence). The CDR3 length is 15 residues. Trimming pared 4 bases from V and 4 bases from J, leaving 13 bases between. MiXCR, applied by TCRdb to the RT-PCR reads, yields one record per CDR3 protein. The data contain 450,000 to 600,000 distinct CDR3 sequences, roughly 8.2% of them seen just once; the ten biggest clones take up 10% to 15%. The clonotype was recovered from a man in his fifties or sixties who received an inactivated influenza vaccine. The material sequenced was PBMCs from blood, taken 23 to 25 months after vaccination. This chain uses TRBV3-1 with TRBJ2-2; D may be TRBD2 (5 bases). CDR3 in DNA: TGTGCCAGCAGCCCACGGGGTGCGACCACCGGGGAGCTGTTTTTT. It yields the protein CASSPRGATTGELFF.